These 21 T cell receptor beta chains were sequenced from one sample in a study of relationships among human T cell subsets (dated 2010 in TCRdb). Libraries were prepared through multiplex PCR. Sequencing used a 454 GS FLX. TCR alpha and beta CDR3 regions were amplified from mRNA by semiquantitative ARM-PCR. In ARM-PCR, tagged nested gene-specific primers were used first, and exponential amplification was then carried out by communal superprimers. Through fastp at Q25 and MiXCR, TCRdb rebuilt clones from the public reads, retaining in-frame beta chains. Rows merge per CDR3 protein into single entries with the most common DNA and genes. The sample profile shows 10,000 to 15,000 distinct CDR3 sequences; approximately 67% of them were found once. The top ten clones comprise around 27% of the sample. Following the CD25, CD56 and CD294 bead selections, the CD4+CD25-CD294- flow-through was collected as the Th1 cells.

Material: CD4+ Th1 cells sorted from blood. The sample's cell subset or site label, decoded: CD4+CD25-CD294- T helper 1 cells. These receptors were collected from a man aged 40-49 years in good health.

The rearrangement links TRBV20-1 to TRBJ2-1, with 12 bases lining up with TRBD2. The V gene's germline CDR1 is DFQATT and CDR2 SNEGSKA (reference sequence). This CDR3 comprises 14 residues. Germline trimming cut 6 bases from V and 2 bases from J; bases unmatched to any gene: 2. The CDR3 DNA follows: TGCAGTGCGCTAGCGGGGGGGCCCTACAATGAGCAGTTCTTC. Protein product: CSALAGGPYNEQFF.

V usage is TRBV20-1 and J usage is TRBJ1-5; 9 bases match TRBD1. The CDR3 contains 15 residues. V lost 5 bases to trimming and J lost 2 bases; unmatched junction nucleotides: 7. Germline CDR1 and CDR2: DFQATT and SNEGSKA (reference sequence). The CDR3 protein is CSALGQGTGNQPQHF. The CDR3 DNA follows: TGCAGTGCTCTGGGACAGGGAACGGGCAATCAGCCCCAGCATTTT.

This clonotype is a singleton in its sample. The chain recombines TRBV10-3 with TRBJ2-6; D call uncertain. The germline V gene has CDR1 ENHRY and CDR2 SYGVKD. The CDR3 length is 15 residues. Trimming shortened V by 10 bases and J by 0 bases, and 13 bases separated the two germline ends. In nucleotides, the CDR3 is TGTGCCACCTTGCCGGTTTACTCTGGGGCCAACGTCCTGACTTTC. It translates to CATLPVYSGANVLTF.

A few counts support this clonotype. J is TRBJ2-1 and V is TRBV11-1; D might be TRBD2 (5 bases). Germline lookup yields CDR1 SGHAT and CDR2 FQDESV (reference sequence). The CDR3 sequence is 11 residues long. Deletions cut 8 bases from V and 7 bases from J, with 9 bases between. The CDR3 loop is CASVGVNEQFF. For the CDR3, the DNA is TGTGCCAGCGTCGGGGTTAATGAGCAGTTCTTC.

The chain employs TRBV4-2 and TRBJ2-1, with 8 bases lining up with TRBD1. This CDR3 contains 12 residues. CDR1 is LGHNA, CDR2 YNFKEQ, per germline. Trimming took 10 bases from V and 12 from J; bases not matched to a gene: 11. CDR3 DNA: TGTGCCAACAGGGGGTCTGGGCAGGGGCAGTTCTTC. Translated: CANRGSGQGQFF.

CDR3 DNA sequence: TGCGCCAGCAGCCGGATGAGGGGGACGTACAATGAGCAGTTCTTC. Protein sequence: CASSRMRGTYNEQFF. This sequence joins TRBV4-1 and TRBJ2-1; D may be TRBD1 (6 bases). Germline CDR1 reads MGHRA; CDR2 reads YSYEKL. This CDR3 has 15 residues. V lost 4 bases and J lost 4, with 14 bases in between.

The gene calls are TRBV6-6 and TRBJ2-1, with a weak D call TRBD1 (5 bases). Trimming took off 6 bases at V and 0 bases at J, with 12 bases between the two ends. The CDR3 runs to 15 residues. Germline V gives CDR1 MNHNY, CDR2 SVGAGI (reference sequence). The CDR3 coding sequence is TGTGCCAGCAGCCAGGGCCTGTCCTCCTACAATGAGCAGTTCTTC. Translation gives CASSQGLSSYNEQFF.

The CDR3 DNA sequence: TGCAGTGCTAACCACCCCAGGGCAGACTACGAGCAGTACTTC. Translating gives CSANHPRADYEQYF. The rearrangement uses TRBV20-1 and TRBJ2-7; D may be TRBD1 (5 bases). Germline-derived CDR1 and CDR2 are DFQATT and SNEGSKA (reference sequence). Trimming left V 4 bases short and J 3 bases short, with 16 bases between. The length of the CDR3 is 14 residues.

The chain recombines TRBV28 with TRBJ2-1; D perhaps matches TRBD2 (5 bases). The CDR3 spans 11 residues. Trimming took off 11 bases at V and 5 bases at J, with 10 bases between the two ends. Looked up from germline, CDR1 is MDHEN and CDR2 is SYDVKM. The CDR3 region has the DNA TGTGCCGGAATGCGGGACAATGAGCAGTTCTTC. It specifies CAGMRDNEQFF.

The gene calls are TRBV5-8 and TRBJ2-1; 7 nucleotides agree with TRBD2. The trim removed 5 bases at V and 3 bases at J, leaving 8 bases unmatched. The CDR3 runs 15 residues. Per the germline V gene, CDR1 is SGHTS and CDR2 is YDEGEE. In DNA form, the CDR3 reads TGTGCCAGCAGTCTGGAACTAGCGAGCTACAATGAGCAGTTCTTC. It yields the protein CASSLELASYNEQFF.

This clonotype has more than one count but fewer than ten. This rearrangement joins TRBV11-2 to TRBJ2-4; 10 nucleotides agree with TRBD2. V shed 5 bases and J 0 bases; nucleotides not matched to a gene: 4. Germline lookup yields CDR1 SGHAT and CDR2 FQNNGV. CDR3 length: 16 amino acids. CDR3 in DNA: TGTGCCAGCAGCCCCGGACTAGCGGTAGCCAAAAACATTCAGTACTTC. It encodes CASSPGLAVAKNIQYF.

This clonotype was seen once. The chain employs TRBV7-2 and TRBJ2-5; 11 nucleotides line up with TRBD2. The CDR3 sequence is 15 residues long. Germline CDR1 SGHTA, CDR2 FQGNSA. V shed 3 bases and J 7 bases; nucleotides not matched to a gene: 7. The CDR3: CASSLGSGGAPTQYF. Written as DNA, the CDR3 is TGTGCCAGCAGCTTGGGTAGCGGGGGGGCCCCGACCCAGTACTTC.

This chain joins TRBV11-2 and TRBJ2-3, with 12 bases fitting TRBD2. This CDR3 has 17 residues. The V gene's germline CDR1 is SGHAT and CDR2 FQNNGV. V lost 5 bases and J lost 6; bases outside the gene matches: 12. The CDR3 coding sequence is TGTGCCAGCAGCCTCGGCGCTAGCGGGAGGGCCTTCGATACGCAGTATTTT. Protein sequence: CASSLGASGRAFDTQYF.

This clonotype has a handful of counts. The genes are TRBV12-3 or TRBV12-4 and TRBJ1-1, with D hard to call. The CDR3 contains 13 residues. Trimming cost V 1 base and J 1 base, with 4 bases left between them. The CDR3 protein is CASSLGGNTEAFF. In nucleotides, the CDR3 is TGTGCCAGCAGTTTAGGAGGGAACACTGAAGCTTTCTTT.

This chain joins TRBV6-4 and TRBJ2-2; the D gene is possibly TRBD2 (6 bases). V lost 8 bases and J lost 5, with 15 bases in between. The germline V gene has CDR1 MRHNA and CDR2 SNTAGT. This CDR3 is 14 amino acids long. CDR3 DNA: TGTGCCAGCCGGCGGGACGGCGGGACCGGGGAGCTGTTTTTT. Its translation is CASRRDGGTGELFF.

The chain is built from TRBV19 and TRBJ2-1, with 12 bases fitting TRBD2. The CDR3 is 14 residues long. The V segment lost 4 bases and the J segment 10 bases; nucleotides outside the gene matches: 5. CDR1 and CDR2 (germline): LNHDA, SQIVND (reference sequence). This chain's CDR3 is CASSTGLAGREQFF. CDR3 nucleotides: TGTGCCAGTAGTACAGGACTAGCGGGGAGGGAGCAGTTCTTC.

A single count supports this clonotype. The rearrangement joins TRBV27 to TRBJ2-7; no reliable D call. CDR1 is MNHEY, CDR2 SMNVEV, per germline (reference sequence). V dropped 1 base and J dropped 4 bases, with 11 bases sitting between them. This CDR3 comprises 14 residues. The CDR3 region is CASSLFSGGYEQYF. CDR3 nucleotide sequence: TGTGCCAGCAGTTTATTCAGTGGCGGATACGAGCAGTACTTC.

The chain links TRBV18 to TRBJ1-2, with D tentatively TRBD1 (5 bases). The V end lost 5 bases, the J end lost 4 bases, and 11 bases lay between the germline ends. Germline CDR1 is KGHSH and CDR2 is LQKENI. The CDR3 has 13 amino acids. The chain's CDR3 is CASSDSQTYGYTF. CDR3 DNA sequence: TGTGCCAGCTCAGACAGCCAGACCTATGGCTACACCTTC.

The CDR3 protein is CASSHPHSRGRAYEQYF. The CDR3 nucleotides are TGCGCCAGCAGCCACCCTCATTCCAGGGGCCGTGCCTACGAGCAGTACTTC. The chain joins TRBV4-1 to TRBJ2-7, with a possible D match to TRBD1 (6 bases). The CDR3 length is 17 residues. Trimming removed 3 bases at V and 2 bases at J, with 20 bases between. Germline V gene data show CDR1 as MGHRA and CDR2 as YSYEKL.

This chain uses TRBV10-3 with TRBJ1-1; D remains unclear. Trimming shortened V by 6 bases and J by 1 base, and 9 bases separated the two germline ends. This CDR3 is 13 amino acids long. The germline V gene has CDR1 ENHRY and CDR2 SYGVKD. The chain's CDR3 is CAIRPEGNTEAFF. CDR3 DNA: TGTGCCATCAGACCTGAAGGGAACACTGAAGCTTTCTTT.

The chain employs TRBV15 and TRBJ2-1; D is unclear. Looked up from germline, CDR1 is LNHNV and CDR2 is YYDKDF (reference sequence). The V and J ends lost 3 bases and 8 bases respectively, with 11 bases between them. The CDR3 has 13 residues. The CDR3 loop is CATSSFGADEQFF. The CDR3 DNA follows: TGTGCCACCAGCAGTTTCGGAGCCGATGAGCAGTTCTTC.